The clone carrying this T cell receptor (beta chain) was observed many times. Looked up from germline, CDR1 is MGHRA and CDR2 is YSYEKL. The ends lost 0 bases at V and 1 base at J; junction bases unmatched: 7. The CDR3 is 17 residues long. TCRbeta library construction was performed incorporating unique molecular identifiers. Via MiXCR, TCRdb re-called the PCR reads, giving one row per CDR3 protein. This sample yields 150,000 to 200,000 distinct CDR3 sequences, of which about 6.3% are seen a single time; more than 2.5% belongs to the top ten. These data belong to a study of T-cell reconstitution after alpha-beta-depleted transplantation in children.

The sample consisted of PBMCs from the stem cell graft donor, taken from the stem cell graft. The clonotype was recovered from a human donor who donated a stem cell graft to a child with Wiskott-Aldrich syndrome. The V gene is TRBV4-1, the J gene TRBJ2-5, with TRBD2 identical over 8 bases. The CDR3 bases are TGCGCCAGCAGCCAAGATTATGGTGCGGGGGGCCAAGAGACCCAGTACTTC. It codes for CASSQDYGAGGQETQYF.